What follows are 18 T cell receptor beta chains derived from one specimen sequenced in a study of CD8 T cells in Susac syndrome. Roughly 0.45 to 1 ug RNA was reverse transcribed with random hexamers. From the immunoSEQ multiplex PCR reads, TCRdb called clonotypes with MiXCR, one entry per CDR3 protein. The table includes approximately 200,000 distinct CDR3 sequences, about 90% detected once. Sequencing was performed on CD8+ T cells from PBMCs. The origin of the receptors is a human donor with multiple sclerosis.

This clonotype was counted once. The V and J genes are TRBV12-3 or TRBV12-4 and TRBJ2-5; 7 bases line up with TRBD1. J was trimmed by 1 base and V by 4 bases; bases with no gene match: 3. The CDR3 consists of 14 residues. The DNA of the CDR3 is TGTGCCAGCAGTTCCGACAGGGCCCAAGAGACCCAGTACTTC. It codes for CASSSDRAQETQYF.

The chain recombines TRBV3-1 with TRBJ1-1, with D hard to call. Germline CDR1 is LGHDT and CDR2 is YNNKEL (reference sequence). The CDR3 has 17 residues. Between the trimmed V and J ends, which lost 0 bases and 0 bases, there was a span of 14 bases. The CDR3 reads CASSQEYTGILNTEAFF. In DNA form, the CDR3 reads TGTGCCAGCAGCCAAGAGTACACCGGGATTCTGAACACTGAAGCTTTCTTT.

This clonotype was found once. This chain uses TRBV6-2 or TRBV6-3 with TRBJ2-7; D unresolved. The CDR3 has 14 residues. In germline, CDR1 is MNHEY, CDR2 SVGEGT. V was trimmed by 6 bases and J by 1 base, leaving 13 bases between them. The CDR3 bases are TGTGCCAGCAGCCGACCGGAAGGTTCCTACGAGCAGTACTTC. Translating it yields CASSRPEGSYEQYF.

The chain recombines TRBV30 with TRBJ1-2; D is uncertain. V lost 3 bases to trimming and J lost 7 bases, with 18 bases between them. The CDR3 consists of 14 residues. Germline loops: CDR1 GTSNPN, CDR2 SVGIG (reference sequence). The CDR3 protein is CAWSPLGGSIGYTF. The CDR3 nucleotides read TGTGCCTGGAGCCCGCTGGGAGGAAGCATTGGCTACACCTTC.

This chain links TRBV6-2 or TRBV6-3 with TRBJ2-5; D remains ambiguous. The CDR3 has 12 residues. The germline V gene has CDR1 MNHEY and CDR2 SVGEGT. The V end was cut by 5 bases, the J end by 5 bases, with 9 bases between. The DNA of the CDR3 is TGTGCCAGCAGTATACTCCGCGAGACCCAGTACTTC. It codes for CASSILRETQYF.

This chain links TRBV7-8 with TRBJ1-2; 7 bases match TRBD1. This CDR3 contains 14 residues. Unmatched junction bases numbered 10, after V lost 5 bases and J lost 7 bases. Germline V lookup: CDR1 SGHVS, CDR2 FQNEAQ. CDR3 protein: CASSGTGDLGGYTF. The CDR3, as DNA: TGTGCCAGCAGCGGCACAGGGGATTTAGGTGGCTACACCTTC.

The chain employs TRBV19 and TRBJ1-5, with 7 bases lining up with TRBD1. The CDR3 has 18 amino acids. Germline assignment: CDR1 LNHDA and CDR2 SQIVND (reference sequence). With V trimmed by 6 bases and J by 2 bases, 16 bases remained unmatched. The CDR3 coding sequence is TGTGCCAGTAGATATCACTATGGAGACAGGGTGGGCAATCAGCCCCAGCATTTT. Translation: CASRYHYGDRVGNQPQHF.

The chain has TRBV7-9 and TRBJ2-1; 7 bases are shared with TRBD2. V lost 2 bases and J lost 8; bases outside the gene matches: 9. Germline values: CDR1 SEHNR, CDR2 FQNEAQ (reference sequence). The CDR3 is 15 residues long. The CDR3, as DNA: TGTGCCAGCAGCTTAAAGTTAGGGACTAACGATGAGCAGTTCTTC. Its translation: CASSLKLGTNDEQFF.

The chain uses TRBV7-8 and TRBJ2-1, with a possible D match to TRBD2 (5 bases). Germline V gives CDR1 SGHVS, CDR2 FQNEAQ. The CDR3 covers 16 residues. Trimming removed 0 bases at V and 0 bases at J, with 9 bases between. CDR3 loop: CASSLAYTSSYNEQFF. The DNA for the CDR3 is TGTGCCAGCAGCTTAGCCTACACTAGCTCCTACAATGAGCAGTTCTTC.

The chain joins TRBV7-2 to TRBJ1-1; D not certain. The V end was cut by 1 base, the J end by 12 bases, with 15 bases between. The CDR3 is made up of 13 amino acids. The germline V gene has CDR1 SGHTA and CDR2 FQGNSA. CDR3: CASSLDPRPGTFF. In DNA form, the CDR3 reads TGTGCCAGCAGCTTAGATCCGCGACCCGGGACTTTCTTT.

The gene calls are TRBV28 and TRBJ1-2; D is uncertain. The germline CDR1 and CDR2 sequences are MDHEN and SYDVKM. V was cut by 2 bases and J by 4 bases, with 26 bases left in between. CDR3 length: 19 amino acids. In DNA, the CDR3 is TGTGCCAGCAGTTTACCCTCTGAACTATCGACACCGCCCTTCTATGGCTACACCTTC. The encoded protein is CASSLPSELSTPPFYGYTF.

The rearrangement links TRBV7-3 to TRBJ2-1; TRBD2 matches 9 bases. The CDR3 totals 15 residues. Germline CDR1 and CDR2: SGHTA and FQGTGA. V dropped 5 bases and J dropped 7; count of bases not matched to a gene: 9. In DNA form, the CDR3 reads TGTGCCAGCAGCCTTATAGCGGGAGCTTATAATGAGCAGTTCTTC. This gives the protein CASSLIAGAYNEQFF.

This clonotype was detected once. V gene TRBV20-1 combines with J gene TRBJ2-7, with TRBD2 matching 9 bases. This CDR3 has 15 amino acids. With V trimmed by 0 bases and J by 2 bases, 5 bases remained unmatched. The V gene's germline CDR1 is DFQATT and CDR2 SNEGSKA (reference sequence). The CDR3 protein is CSARDFSGSPYEQYF. In DNA, the CDR3 is TGCAGTGCTAGAGACTTTAGCGGGAGTCCCTACGAGCAGTACTTC.

The V call is TRBV6-5, the J call TRBJ2-2; D ambiguous. This CDR3 is 13 amino acids long. V gave up 5 bases and J gave up 7 bases, with 11 bases separating them. CDR1 and CDR2 from the germline V gene are MNHEY and SVGAGI. DNA of the CDR3: TGTGCCAGCAGTCTTCGGGTAGGCGGGGAGCTGTTTTTT. This sequence encodes CASSLRVGGELFF.

V is TRBV5-1 and J is TRBJ2-3; D remains unclear. Germline V gene sequence: CDR1 SGHRS, CDR2 YFSETQ. Trimming left V 0 bases short and J 2 bases short, with 7 bases between. This CDR3 is built from 14 residues. CDR3 nucleotides: TGCGCCAGCAGCTTGGACGGTATCACAGATACGCAGTATTTT. It codes for CASSLDGITDTQYF.

This chain links TRBV2 with TRBJ2-2; D remains unclear. The CDR3 is made up of 11 amino acids. Looked up from germline, CDR1 is SNHLY and CDR2 is FYNNEI. V was shortened by 7 bases and J by 4 bases, with 4 bases between the two germline ends. The CDR3 region is CASKTTGELFF. The CDR3, as DNA: TGTGCCAGCAAAACCACCGGGGAGCTGTTTTTT.

This chain links TRBV3-1 with TRBJ2-2; D is uncertain. Germline loops: CDR1 LGHDT, CDR2 YNNKEL (reference sequence). This CDR3 has 15 amino acids. V dropped 4 bases and J dropped 1 base, with 10 bases sitting between them. CDR3 region: CASSPVSVNTGELFF. CDR3 DNA: TGTGCCAGCAGCCCCGTGTCGGTGAACACCGGGGAGCTGTTTTTT.

The chain uses TRBV16 and TRBJ1-2; D unclear. Trimming took off 2 bases at V and 0 bases at J, with 13 bases between the two ends. The length of the CDR3 is 16 residues. CDR1 is KGHSY, CDR2 FQNENV, per germline. The CDR3 bases are TGTGCCAGCAGCCAACGGCTGGGGATTACTAACTATGGCTACACCTTC. This gives the protein CASSQRLGITNYGYTF.